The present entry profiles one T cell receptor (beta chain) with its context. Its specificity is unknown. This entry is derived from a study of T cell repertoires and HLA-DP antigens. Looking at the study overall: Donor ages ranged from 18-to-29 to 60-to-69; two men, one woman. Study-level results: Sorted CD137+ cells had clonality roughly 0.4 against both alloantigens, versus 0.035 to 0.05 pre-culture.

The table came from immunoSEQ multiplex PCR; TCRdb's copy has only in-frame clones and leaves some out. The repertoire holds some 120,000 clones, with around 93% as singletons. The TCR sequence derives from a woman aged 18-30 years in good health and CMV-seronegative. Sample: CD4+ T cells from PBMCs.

CDR3 sequence reads: CASSSPGLAGINEQFF. In DNA, the CDR3 is TGCGCCAGCAGCTCCCCGGGACTAGCGGGGATCAATGAGCAGTTCTTC. The chain combines TRBV5-1 with TRBJ2-1, with 13 bases matching TRBD2. CDR1 SGHRS and CDR2 YFSETQ come from the germline V gene. V was pared by 3 bases and J by 6 bases, with 6 bases of the junction left unmatched. The CDR3 spans 16 residues.